Detailed here is one T cell receptor beta chain. Assay: immunoSEQ multiplex PCR; the TCRdb copy retains only in-frame clones and omits some. The table shows 110,000 to 150,000 clones, with more than 80% occurring only once. The sample originates from a study of blood T cell repertoires in COVID-19. Whole-study context: Acute and convalescent COVID-19 specimens originated in the United States, Italy and Spain.

The CDR3 runs 14 residues. The germline V gene encodes CDR1 KGHSH and CDR2 LQKENI. With 3 bases clipped from V and 8 bases from J, the junction kept 6 bases outside the gene matches. V is TRBV18 and J is TRBJ1-2; the match to TRBD1 covers 10 bases. The sequenced sample consisted of PBMCs or T cells enriched from blood (not recorded which). This clonotype was sampled from a man aged 50 to 60 who had recovered from COVID-19. For the CDR3, the DNA is TGTGCCAGCTCACCTGGGACAGGGGACTGGGGCTACACCTTC. Amino acids: CASSPGTGDWGYTF.